This T cell receptor beta chain emerged from a study of regulatory T cells in long-lasting Graves disease. General study results and limits: Authors noted too few samples as a limitation. Lower TCR diversity characterized persistent Graves' patients relative to newly diagnosed patients. Peripheral blood alone, not thyroid tissue, underwent study.

This clonotype was recorded at least ten times. Its antigen remains unknown. Time point meaning: newly diagnosed GD, antithyroid drugs for less than 3 months. The TCR library was made from RNA that had been extracted from PBMCs in TRIzol. Trimming shortened V by 4 bases and J by 6 bases, and 15 bases separated the two germline ends. The CDR3 is 14 residues long. Germline-derived CDR1 and CDR2 are MDHEN and SYDVKM. Building the TCR beta libraries relied on iRepertoire HTBI primers, and CDR3 regions underwent Arm-PCR. TCRdb recomputed calls from the multiplex PCR reads with MiXCR, one row per CDR3 protein. Here the sample spans 400,000 to 450,000 distinct CDR3 sequences, about 15% being singletons. These same records also appear under a second study, on T cells in Graves' hyperthyroidism and ophthalmopathy. That work contributes: Any patient presenting with uncontrolled infection, other autoimmune disease, pregnancy or lactation was left out.

This receptor was obtained from a woman aged 25 to 39 with Graves disease. The rearrangement links TRBV28 to TRBJ1-2, with unresolved D. The sequences come from peripheral blood mononuclear cells (PBMCs), collected at new diagnosis, from a patient treated with antithyroid drugs. The CDR3: CASSYLVARDGYTF. The CDR3 DNA reads as TGTGCCAGCAGTTATTTGGTGGCTCGAGATGGCTACACCTTC.